One sample yielded the 22 T cell receptor beta chains listed below, sequenced in a study of blood T cells in healthy people across ages. With a J-beta primer mix and a sample-barcoded 5' primer, a second PCR ran about 7 to 12 cycles. TCRdb itself ran the 5' RACE reads through MiXCR, one entry per CDR3 protein. The data show some 1.5 million distinct CDR3 sequences, 28% seen once. Sequenced input: blood. The source is a woman aged 25 to 39 in good health.

The rearrangement joins TRBV12-3 or TRBV12-4 to TRBJ1-2; D may be TRBD1 (5 bases). Trimming left V 3 bases short and J 1 base short, with 12 bases between. This CDR3 is 15 amino acids long. The DNA for the CDR3 is TGTGCCAGCAGTTTGGGGCAGCTACGTAACTATGGCTACACCTTC. Translating gives CASSLGQLRNYGYTF.

For this clonotype: A much larger clone sits a single nucleotide away, making a read error possible. The chain couples TRBV20-1 to TRBJ1-1; D gene uncertain. CDR1 and CDR2 (germline): DFQATT, SNEGSKA (reference sequence). The CDR3 extends over 13 amino acids. Trimming shortened V by 2 bases and J by 0 bases, and 7 bases separated the two germline ends. CDR3 coding DNA: TGCAGTGCTAGATACAGCCTGAACACTGAAGCTTTCTTT. Protein product: CSARYSLNTEAFF.

This clonotype came up many times. The chain uses TRBV7-9 and TRBJ1-4; D may be TRBD1 (6 bases). The CDR3 length is 13 residues. Trimming removed 3 bases from V and 8 bases from J, with 10 bases in between. Looked up from germline, CDR1 is SEHNR and CDR2 is FQNEAQ (reference sequence). This CDR3 reads CASSFADSEKLFF. CDR3 in DNA: TGTGCCAGCAGCTTCGCGGACAGCGAAAAACTGTTTTTT.

The J gene is TRBJ2-7, the V gene TRBV12-3 or TRBV12-4; a weak D match, TRBD2 (5 bases). The V end was cut by 2 bases, the J end by 3 bases, with 14 bases between. There are 15 residues in the CDR3. The DNA for the CDR3 is TGTGCCAGCAGTTTAATTCGGGAACTCCGCTACGAGCAGTACTTC. Translation gives CASSLIRELRYEQYF.

This clonotype came up a few times. V and J are TRBV7-3 and TRBJ1-6; D is uncertain. Per germline, CDR1 SGHTA and CDR2 FQGTGA. V was trimmed by 7 bases and J by 8 bases, leaving 21 bases between them. There are 16 residues in the CDR3. The chain's CDR3 is CASTSSAFDGYSPLHF. CDR3 coding DNA: TGTGCCAGCACTTCATCCGCTTTCGACGGATATTCACCCCTCCACTTT.

V usage is TRBV7-9 and J usage is TRBJ2-5, with D uncertain. Looked up from germline, CDR1 is SEHNR and CDR2 is FQNEAQ (reference sequence). The CDR3 sequence is 13 residues long. The V gene lost 3 bases and the J gene lost 7 bases, with 12 bases spanning the gap. CDR3 loop: CASSFGASGTQYF. Written as DNA, the CDR3 is TGTGCCAGCAGCTTTGGTGCTTCAGGGACCCAGTACTTC.

The chain recombines TRBV28 with TRBJ2-4, with 7 bases matching TRBD1. Germline V lookup: CDR1 MDHEN, CDR2 SYDVKM. V gave up 6 bases and J gave up 4 bases; unmatched junction bases: 6. The length of the CDR3 is 14 residues. CDR3 residues: CASRPTGQKNIQYF. CDR3 DNA sequence: TGTGCCAGCAGACCAACGGGACAGAAAAACATTCAGTACTTC.

With respect to this clonotype: This sequence may be a read error, since a much larger clone differs from it by one base. The rearrangement uses TRBV20-1 and TRBJ2-1, with D unresolved. Germline V CDR1 and CDR2: DFQATT, SNEGSKA (reference sequence). The CDR3 length is 14 residues. V lost 6 bases and J lost 0, with 12 bases in between. The CDR3 protein is CSAKVQASYNEQFF. CDR3 in DNA: TGCAGTGCAAAAGTCCAGGCCTCCTACAATGAGCAGTTCTTC.

The sample holds a few counts of this clonotype. This rearrangement joins TRBV20-1 to TRBJ1-2; a weak D match, TRBD1 (6 bases). Germline values: CDR1 DFQATT, CDR2 SNEGSKA (reference sequence). This CDR3 spans 14 amino acids. The V gene lost 3 bases and the J gene lost 2 bases, with 13 bases spanning the gap. CDR3 nucleotide sequence: TGCAGTGCTAGTTCGGGACAAGGAAACTATGGCTACACCTTC. This codes for CSASSGQGNYGYTF.

This clonotype was observed a few times. The chain couples TRBV20-1 to TRBJ2-6; the D is unclear. V was shortened by 5 bases and J by 3 bases, with 8 bases between the two germline ends. CDR3 size: 13 residues. CDR1 is DFQATT and CDR2 is SNEGSKA in the germline V gene (reference sequence). The DNA for the CDR3 is TGCAGTGCTTTCCCGCTTGGGGCCAACGTCCTGACTTTC. Protein product: CSAFPLGANVLTF.

In its sample, this clonotype was seen once. This chain connects TRBV6-2 or TRBV6-3 to TRBJ2-2; 12 bases fit TRBD2. The CDR3 loop spans 18 amino acids. V trimming: 4 bases; J trimming: 6 bases; junction bases outside the gene matches: 12. Germline V lookup: CDR1 MNHEY, CDR2 SVGEGT. The CDR3 region is CASSFATSGGSNAGELFF. In DNA form, the CDR3 reads TGTGCCAGCAGTTTTGCGACTAGCGGGGGATCCAATGCCGGGGAGCTGTTTTTT.

This clonotype was detected a few times. The rearrangement uses TRBV27 and TRBJ2-3, with D possibly matching TRBD2 (6 bases). V was clipped by 4 bases and J by 0 bases, with 11 bases between them. The CDR3 extends over 15 amino acids. Germline assignment: CDR1 MNHEY and CDR2 SMNVEV (reference sequence). The CDR3 coding sequence is TGTGCCAGCAGTTCTTACGGGGGTAGCACAGATACGCAGTATTTT. This codes for CASSSYGGSTDTQYF.

This clonotype has a count of ten or more. The chain carries TRBV20-1 and TRBJ2-1, with D possibly TRBD2 on 6 matching bases. Germline V gene lookup returns CDR1 DFQATT and CDR2 SNEGSKA (reference sequence). Trimming took off 6 bases at V and 7 bases at J, with 19 bases between the two ends. This CDR3 is 14 amino acids long. CDR3 loop: CSANPPGLRNEQFF. The CDR3 nucleotides are TGCAGTGCAAACCCCCCGGGACTCAGAAATGAGCAGTTCTTC.

The chain has TRBV20-1 and TRBJ1-6; the D gene is possibly TRBD1 (6 bases). Germline V gene data show CDR1 as DFQATT and CDR2 as SNEGSKA (reference sequence). The ends were cut back, 5 bases at V and 6 bases at J, with 17 bases in the middle. The CDR3 totals 15 residues. DNA for the CDR3: TGCAGTGCTTATGGGGAGGGACACCTTAATTCACCCCTCCACTTT. This encodes CSAYGEGHLNSPLHF.

The chain recombines TRBV7-2 with TRBJ2-3, with D perhaps TRBD1 or TRBD2 (5 bases each). The CDR3 contains 15 residues. Germline values: CDR1 SGHTA, CDR2 FQGNSA. With 5 bases removed from V and 6 bases from J, the gap between germline ends came to 18 bases. The DNA for the CDR3 is TGTGCCAGCAGCCCATCGGGGACCCCGGTCGATACGCAGTATTTT. Amino acids: CASSPSGTPVDTQYF.

The V and J genes are TRBV20-1 and TRBJ1-5; D is possibly TRBD1 (6 bases). This CDR3 comprises 15 residues. Looked up from germline, CDR1 is DFQATT and CDR2 is SNEGSKA (reference sequence). The germline V and J ends were trimmed by 2 bases and 1 base, with 12 bases remaining between them. CDR3 coding DNA: TGCAGTGCTAGAACCTACGACAGGAGCAATCAGCCCCAGCATTTT. Its translation is CSARTYDRSNQPQHF.

Remarks on this clonotype: One end of the junction does not line up with germline, which may come from a read error. This chain links TRBV11-2 with TRBJ2-1; perhaps TRBD2 as D (7 bases). Germline V gives CDR1 SGHAT, CDR2 FQNNGV. The CDR3 extends over 14 amino acids. The chain's CDR3 is CASSSSGGYNGQFF. CDR3 DNA: TGTGCCAGCAGCTCCTCGGGGGGCTACAATGGGCAGTTCTTC.

The chain joins TRBV20-1 to TRBJ2-7, with TRBD1 matching over 12 bases. V lost 0 bases and J lost 4; bases outside the gene matches: 4. The CDR3 spans 15 residues. Germline loops: CDR1 DFQATT, CDR2 SNEGSKA (reference sequence). CDR3 DNA: TGCAGTGCTAGAGACCGGGACAGGGGGCAGTACGAGCAGTACTTC. It yields the protein CSARDRDRGQYEQYF.

This rearrangement joins TRBV12-3 or TRBV12-4 to TRBJ1-5; D possibly corresponds to TRBD1 (5 bases). This CDR3 comprises 16 residues. V lost 2 bases and J lost 6, with 17 bases in between. The CDR3: CASSLSTWGSPQPQHF. The CDR3 DNA is TGTGCCAGCAGTTTAAGCACGTGGGGCAGCCCTCAGCCCCAGCATTTT.

V is TRBV27 and J is TRBJ1-2; the D gene is possibly TRBD1 (5 bases). V was pared by 0 bases and J by 1 base, with 12 bases between. This CDR3 is 16 amino acids long. Germline CDR1 MNHEY, CDR2 SMNVEV (reference sequence). The CDR3 coding sequence is TGTGCCAGCAGTTTATCCGGGGACGGATTTAACTATGGCTACACCTTC. Protein product: CASSLSGDGFNYGYTF.

This clonotype was found many times. This rearrangement joins TRBV18 to TRBJ2-7; a weak D match, TRBD1 (5 bases). Between the trimmed V and J ends, which lost 5 bases and 7 bases, there was a span of 12 bases. Germline V gene lookup returns CDR1 KGHSH and CDR2 LQKENI. This CDR3 is built from 12 residues. The DNA of the CDR3 is TGTGCCAGCTCAGACCGCCAGGGTGAGCAGTACTTC. Its protein product is CASSDRQGEQYF.

This clonotype was recorded many times. This rearrangement joins TRBV12-3 or TRBV12-4 to TRBJ2-7, with 12 positions matching TRBD2. The junction had 6 bases not matched to a gene; V was cut back by 6 bases and J by 3 bases. The length of the CDR3 is 15 residues. The CDR3 sequence: CASSATSGSFYEQYF. The CDR3 nucleotides read TGTGCCAGCAGCGCGACTAGCGGGAGCTTCTACGAGCAGTACTTC.